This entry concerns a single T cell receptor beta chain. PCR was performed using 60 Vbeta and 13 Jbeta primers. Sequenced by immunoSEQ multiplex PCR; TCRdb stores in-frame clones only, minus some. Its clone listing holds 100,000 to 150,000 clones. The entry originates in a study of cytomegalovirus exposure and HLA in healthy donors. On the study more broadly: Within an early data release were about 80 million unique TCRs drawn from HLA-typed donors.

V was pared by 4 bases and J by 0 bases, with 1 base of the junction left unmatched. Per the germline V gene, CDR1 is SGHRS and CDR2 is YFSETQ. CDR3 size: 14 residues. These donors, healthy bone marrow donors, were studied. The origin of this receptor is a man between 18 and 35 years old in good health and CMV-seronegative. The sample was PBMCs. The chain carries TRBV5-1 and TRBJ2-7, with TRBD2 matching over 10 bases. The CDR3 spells CASSGLADSYEQYF. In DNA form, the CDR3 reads TGCGCCAGCAGCGGACTAGCGGACTCCTACGAGCAGTACTTC.